This T cell receptor beta chain comes out of a study of post-analysis software for immune sequencing data. The overall study: Relapsing-remitting, secondary progressive and progressive-relapsing forms made up the multiple sclerosis disease courses.

Regarding this clonotype: Its antigen remains unidentified. An end of the junction differs from the germline gene, which may be a read error.

Germline V gene sequence: CDR1 MNHEY, CDR2 SMNVEV (reference sequence). This CDR3 has 14 amino acids. The authors incorporated unique molecular identifiers into the TCR beta cDNA libraries. T cells numbering about 0.85 to 10 million yielded cDNA molecules that totaled about 500,000. Each CDR3 protein gets one entry after TCRdb re-called the PCR reads with MiXCR. The sample carries a few hundred thousand distinct CDR3 sequences, 35% to 45% recorded once. General study findings and limits: Clustering by F measure revealed strong co-clustering among samples prepared together in one batch. Included in a set of about 5 TRBV segments more frequent in patients than controls were TRBV5-6, TRBV5-1 and TRBV20-1. Compared against controls, patients with multiple sclerosis displayed significantly lower normalized Chao1 diversity.

Sequencing input: blood. This rearrangement joins TRBV27 to TRBJ2-4; D perhaps matches TRBD1 (6 bases). The J call may be incorrect, as the DNA end agrees better with TRBJ2-7. The sequence derives from a girl aged 5 to 17 with multiple sclerosis. CDR3: CASGFRQVHYEQYF. In DNA form, the CDR3 reads TGTGCCAGCGGTTTTCGACAGGTTCACTACGAGCAGTACTTC.